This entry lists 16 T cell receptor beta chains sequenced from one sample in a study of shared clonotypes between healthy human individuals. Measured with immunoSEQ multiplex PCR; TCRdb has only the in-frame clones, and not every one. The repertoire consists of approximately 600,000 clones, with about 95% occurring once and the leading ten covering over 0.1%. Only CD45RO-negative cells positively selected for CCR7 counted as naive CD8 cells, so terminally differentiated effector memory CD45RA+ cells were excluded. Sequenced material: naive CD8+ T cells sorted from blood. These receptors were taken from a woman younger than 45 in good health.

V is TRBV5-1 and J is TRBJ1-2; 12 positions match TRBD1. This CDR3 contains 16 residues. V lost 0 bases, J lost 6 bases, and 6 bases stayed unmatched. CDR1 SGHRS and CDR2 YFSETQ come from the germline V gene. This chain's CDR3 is CASSLAGTGGRDGYTF. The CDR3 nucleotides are TGCGCCAGCAGCTTGGCCGGGACAGGGGGCAGGGATGGCTACACCTTC.

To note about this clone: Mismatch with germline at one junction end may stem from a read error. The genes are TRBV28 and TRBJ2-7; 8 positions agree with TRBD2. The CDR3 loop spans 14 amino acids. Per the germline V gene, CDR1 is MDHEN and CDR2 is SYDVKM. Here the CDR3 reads CASSPGGEYYAQYF. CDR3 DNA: TGTGCCAGCAGCCCGGGGGGGGAATACTACGCGCAGTACTTC.

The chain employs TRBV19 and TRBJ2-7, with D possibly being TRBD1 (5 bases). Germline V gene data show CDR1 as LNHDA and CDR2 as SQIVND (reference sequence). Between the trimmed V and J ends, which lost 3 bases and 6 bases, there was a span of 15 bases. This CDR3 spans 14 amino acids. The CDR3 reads CASSMTAFVAEQYF. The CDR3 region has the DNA TGTGCCAGTAGTATGACAGCGTTCGTGGCCGAGCAGTACTTC.

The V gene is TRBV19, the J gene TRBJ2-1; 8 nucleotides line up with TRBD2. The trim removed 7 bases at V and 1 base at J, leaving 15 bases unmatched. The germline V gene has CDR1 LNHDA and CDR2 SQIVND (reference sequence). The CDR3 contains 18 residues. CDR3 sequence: CASIPLGLEGKSYNEQFF. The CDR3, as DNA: TGTGCCAGTATCCCCCTGGGACTAGAGGGGAAATCCTACAATGAGCAGTTCTTC.

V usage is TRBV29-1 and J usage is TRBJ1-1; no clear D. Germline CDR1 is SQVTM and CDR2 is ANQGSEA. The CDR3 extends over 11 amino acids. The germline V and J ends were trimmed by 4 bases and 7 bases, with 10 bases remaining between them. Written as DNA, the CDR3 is TGCAGCGTTGCAAGCCCACATGAAGCTTTCTTT. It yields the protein CSVASPHEAFF.

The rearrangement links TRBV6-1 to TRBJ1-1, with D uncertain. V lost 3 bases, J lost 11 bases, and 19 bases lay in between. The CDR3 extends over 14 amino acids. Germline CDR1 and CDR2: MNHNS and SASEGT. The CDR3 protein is CASSDYPDALGAFF. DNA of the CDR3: TGTGCCAGCAGTGATTATCCGGACGCCCTAGGGGCTTTCTTT.

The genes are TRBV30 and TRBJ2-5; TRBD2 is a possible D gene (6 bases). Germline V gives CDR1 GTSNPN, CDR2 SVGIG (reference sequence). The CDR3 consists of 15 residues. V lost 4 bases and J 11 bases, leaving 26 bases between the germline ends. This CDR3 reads CAWNYPTEDEREQYF. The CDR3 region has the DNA TGTGCCTGGAACTACCCGACGGAAGACGAACGGGAGCAGTACTTC.

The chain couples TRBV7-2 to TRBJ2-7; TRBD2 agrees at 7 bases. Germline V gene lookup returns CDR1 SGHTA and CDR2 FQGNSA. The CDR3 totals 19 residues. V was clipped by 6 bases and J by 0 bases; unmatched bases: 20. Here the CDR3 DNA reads TGTGCCAGCAGTTCGCCGGGACTAACCCAACCTAAACCCTCCTACGAGCAGTACTTC. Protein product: CASSSPGLTQPKPSYEQYF.

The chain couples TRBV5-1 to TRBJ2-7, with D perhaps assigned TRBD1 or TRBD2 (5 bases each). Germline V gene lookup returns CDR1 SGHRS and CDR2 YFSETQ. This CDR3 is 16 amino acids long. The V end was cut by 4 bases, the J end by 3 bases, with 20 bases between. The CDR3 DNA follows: TGCGCCAGCAGCCAAAACTCCGGGACGGCGCACTACGAGCAGTACTTC. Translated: CASSQNSGTAHYEQYF.

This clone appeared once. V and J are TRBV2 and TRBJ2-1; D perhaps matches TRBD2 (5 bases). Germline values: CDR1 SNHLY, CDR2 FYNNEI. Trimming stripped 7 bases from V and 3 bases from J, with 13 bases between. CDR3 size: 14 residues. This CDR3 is CASKGAENYNEQFF. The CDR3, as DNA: TGTGCCAGCAAAGGAGCGGAGAACTACAATGAGCAGTTCTTC.

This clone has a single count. Written as DNA, the CDR3 is TGTGCCAGCAGTTTAATAGGGTTGAGCTCCTACGAGCAGTACTTC. Its translation is CASSLIGLSSYEQYF. V usage is TRBV27 and J usage is TRBJ2-7; D gene unclear. The germline gives CDR1 MNHEY, CDR2 SMNVEV (reference sequence). The length of the CDR3 is 15 residues. V gave up 2 bases and J gave up 0 bases, with 11 bases separating them.

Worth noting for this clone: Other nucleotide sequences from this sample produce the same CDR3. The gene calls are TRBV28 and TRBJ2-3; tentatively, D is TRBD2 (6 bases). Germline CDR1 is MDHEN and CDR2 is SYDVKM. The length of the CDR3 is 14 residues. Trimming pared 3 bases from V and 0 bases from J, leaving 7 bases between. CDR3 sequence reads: CASSLGTSTDTQYF. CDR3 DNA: TGTGCCAGCAGTTTGGGGACTAGCACAGATACGCAGTATTTT.

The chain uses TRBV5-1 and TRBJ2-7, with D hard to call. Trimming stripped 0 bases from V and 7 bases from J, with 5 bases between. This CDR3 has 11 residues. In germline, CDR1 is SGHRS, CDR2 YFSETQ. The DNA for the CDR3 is TGCGCCAGCAGCTTGGGATTAGAGCAGTACTTC. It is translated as CASSLGLEQYF.

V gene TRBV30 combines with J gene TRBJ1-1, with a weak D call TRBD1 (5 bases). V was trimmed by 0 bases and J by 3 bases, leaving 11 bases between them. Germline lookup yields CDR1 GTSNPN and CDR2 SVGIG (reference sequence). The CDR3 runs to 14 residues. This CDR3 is CAWSVLPRDTEAFF. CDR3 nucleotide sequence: TGTGCCTGGAGTGTACTACCCAGGGACACTGAAGCTTTCTTT.

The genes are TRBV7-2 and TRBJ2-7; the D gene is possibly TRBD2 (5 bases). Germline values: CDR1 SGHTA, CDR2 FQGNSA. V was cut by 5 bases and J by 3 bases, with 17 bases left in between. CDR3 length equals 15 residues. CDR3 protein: CASSIRGSPVYEQYF. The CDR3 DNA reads TGTGCCAGCAGCATACGGGGTTCTCCTGTCTACGAGCAGTACTTC.

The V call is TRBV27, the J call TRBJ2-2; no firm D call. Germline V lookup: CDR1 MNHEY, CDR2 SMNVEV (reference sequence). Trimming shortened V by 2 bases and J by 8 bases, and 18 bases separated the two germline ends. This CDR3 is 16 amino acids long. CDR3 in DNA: TGTGCCAGCAGTTTACATTATCCCGGGTCTCAGGGGGAGCTGTTTTTT. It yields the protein CASSLHYPGSQGELFF.